One and the same sample provided the 14 T cell receptor beta chains below, sequenced in a study of T cells after yellow fever vaccination. TCRdb analysed the 5' RACE reads with MiXCR anew, one entry per CDR3 protein. The sample lists about 260,000 distinct CDR3 sequences, around 13% occurring once. Sequenced material: CD4+ T cells sorted from PBMCs, taken 45 days after the yellow fever booster vaccination. The receptors come from a man aged 30 to 45 who received the YFV17D yellow fever vaccine.

This clonotype was seen at least ten times. The chain employs TRBV5-1 and TRBJ2-5; the match to TRBD1 covers 10 bases. Trimming took 7 bases from V and 5 from J; bases not matched to a gene: 11. This CDR3 is built from 15 residues. Per germline, CDR1 SGHRS and CDR2 YFSETQ. The CDR3 reads CASSDPTGGAETQYF. The CDR3 DNA reads TGCGCCAGCTCAGACCCGACAGGGGGCGCGGAGACCCAGTACTTC.

This clonotype occurred a few times. The J gene is TRBJ1-2, the V gene TRBV29-1; D unclear. This CDR3 spans 13 amino acids. V lost 3 bases and J 4 bases, leaving 12 bases between the germline ends. Germline V gene lookup returns CDR1 SQVTM and CDR2 ANQGSEA. CDR3 sequence (DNA): TGCAGCGTTGATCTCGGCCGAACCTATGGCTACACCTTC. Translating it yields CSVDLGRTYGYTF.

The V call is TRBV18, the J call TRBJ2-2, with no clear D. This CDR3 spans 14 amino acids. Germline assignment: CDR1 KGHSH and CDR2 LQKENI. The germline V and J ends were trimmed by 3 bases and 5 bases, with 10 bases remaining between them. CDR3 in DNA: TGTGCCAGCTCACCTCGGACGGAAACCGGGGAGCTGTTTTTT. This gives the protein CASSPRTETGELFF. The variable domain in full, with the rest retrieved from reference TRBV18 and TRBJ2-2, is NAGVMQNPRHLVRRRGQEARLRCSPMKGHSHVYWYRQLPEEGLKFMVYLQKENIIDESGMPKERFSAEFPKEGPSILRIQQVVRGDSAAYFCASSPRTETGELFFGEGSRLTVL.

The chain joins TRBV7-9 to TRBJ2-2, with D tentatively TRBD1 or TRBD2 (7 bases each). V was cut by 10 bases and J by 4 bases, with 19 bases left in between. The CDR3 runs 15 residues. Germline-derived CDR1 and CDR2 are SEHNR and FQNEAQ (reference sequence). In DNA form, the CDR3 reads TGTGCCATGACCGAGGGGGCGGGAGTCACCGGGGAGCTGTTTTTT. Its protein is CAMTEGAGVTGELFF.

In this sample, this clonotype turned up a few times. The chain recombines TRBV7-2 with TRBJ2-7; D remains ambiguous. V dropped 2 bases and J dropped 3 bases, with 8 bases sitting between them. This CDR3 is built from 13 residues. Germline V lookup: CDR1 SGHTA, CDR2 FQGNSA. This CDR3 is CASSLIVGYEQYF. CDR3 coding DNA: TGTGCCAGCAGCTTAATCGTTGGCTACGAGCAGTACTTC.

This clonotype showed up just a few times. The chain is built from TRBV12-3 or TRBV12-4 and TRBJ1-2, with TRBD1 as a possible D gene (5 bases). The V end lost 6 bases, the J end lost 6 bases, and 8 bases lay between the germline ends. This CDR3 spans 11 amino acids. CDR3 sequence: CASSWDDGYTF. In nucleotides, the CDR3 is TGTGCCAGCAGCTGGGACGATGGCTACACCTTC.

This clonotype was seen only a few times. The rearrangement uses TRBV6-5 and TRBJ2-5, with TRBD2 matching 12 bases. The V gene end was trimmed by 3 bases and the J gene end by 2 bases; junction bases not matched to a gene: 13. This CDR3 comprises 19 residues. Germline V lookup: CDR1 MNHEY, CDR2 SVGAGI. CDR3: CASSYWSSGRAKTQETQYF. The CDR3 DNA sequence: TGTGCCAGCAGTTATTGGTCTAGCGGGAGGGCCAAAACTCAAGAGACCCAGTACTTC.

The rearrangement links TRBV5-1 to TRBJ2-1; TRBD2 agrees at 11 bases. The germline V gene has CDR1 SGHRS and CDR2 YFSETQ. The CDR3 consists of 14 residues. The J segment lost 8 bases and the V segment lost 3 bases, leaving 4 bases of the junction unmatched. The CDR3 sequence is CASSSTSGTDEQFF. In nucleotides, the CDR3 is TGCGCCAGCAGCTCGACTAGCGGGACTGATGAGCAGTTCTTC.

This clonotype was observed a handful of times. The chain carries TRBV20-1 and TRBJ2-1, with TRBD1 matching over 7 bases. The CDR3 runs to 12 residues. After removal of 0 bases from V and 15 bases from J, the junction contained 8 bases not matched to a gene. Per germline, CDR1 DFQATT and CDR2 SNEGSKA (reference sequence). The CDR3 DNA reads TGCAGTGCTAGAGATCCCCGAGGGGGCCTGTTCTTC. Translated: CSARDPRGGLFF.

This clonotype was picked up a small number of times. V is TRBV2 and J is TRBJ1-4, with 7 bases aligning to TRBD1. Germline V gene lookup returns CDR1 SNHLY and CDR2 FYNNEI. The CDR3 covers 14 residues. Trimming took 5 bases from V and 6 from J; bases not matched to a gene: 6. CDR3 sequence reads: CASSSDRLYEKLFF. The CDR3 region has the DNA TGTGCCAGCAGTTCGGACAGGCTTTATGAAAAACTGTTTTTT. Using reference TRBV2 and TRBJ1-4 for the parts outside the CDR3, the full variable domain is EPEVTQTPSHQVTQMGQEVILRCVPISNHLYFYWYRQILGQKVEFLVSFYNNEISEKSEIFDDQFSVERPDGSNFTLKIRSTKLEDSAMYFCASSSDRLYEKLFFGSGTQLSVL.

The chain recombines TRBV6-2 or TRBV6-3 with TRBJ1-1; no definite D call. Trimming cost V 6 bases and J 1 base, with 9 bases left between them. Germline CDR1 and CDR2: MNHEY and SVGEGT. The CDR3 covers 13 residues. CDR3 in amino acids: CASSRWANTEAFF. The DNA of the CDR3 is TGTGCCAGCAGCCGATGGGCGAACACTGAAGCTTTCTTT.

J is TRBJ1-5 and V is TRBV6-5; unclear D gene. V shed 0 bases and J shed 2 bases, with 8 bases lying between them. The CDR3 is made up of 15 amino acids. Germline CDR1 is MNHEY and CDR2 is SVGAGI. Here the CDR3 DNA reads TGTGCCAGCAGTTACTCGATGCAGGGCAATCAGCCCCAGCATTTT. This sequence encodes CASSYSMQGNQPQHF.

This chain connects TRBV29-1 to TRBJ2-3; 12 bases are shared with TRBD1. The CDR3 is 14 residues long. The V and J ends lost 7 bases and 2 bases, in that order; junction bases with no gene match: 4. In germline, CDR1 is SQVTM, CDR2 ANQGSEA. The CDR3, as DNA: TGCAGCGCTGGGACAGGGGGCGTCACAGATACGCAGTATTTT. This codes for CSAGTGGVTDTQYF.

This clonotype was counted at least ten times. This sequence joins TRBV7-2 and TRBJ2-3, with unresolved D. CDR1 and CDR2 (germline): SGHTA, FQGNSA. Trimming stripped 1 base from V and 5 bases from J, with 7 bases between. CDR3 length: 13 residues. The CDR3 reads CASSLEAEDTQYF. CDR3 bases: TGTGCCAGCAGCTTAGAAGCCGAAGATACGCAGTATTTT.